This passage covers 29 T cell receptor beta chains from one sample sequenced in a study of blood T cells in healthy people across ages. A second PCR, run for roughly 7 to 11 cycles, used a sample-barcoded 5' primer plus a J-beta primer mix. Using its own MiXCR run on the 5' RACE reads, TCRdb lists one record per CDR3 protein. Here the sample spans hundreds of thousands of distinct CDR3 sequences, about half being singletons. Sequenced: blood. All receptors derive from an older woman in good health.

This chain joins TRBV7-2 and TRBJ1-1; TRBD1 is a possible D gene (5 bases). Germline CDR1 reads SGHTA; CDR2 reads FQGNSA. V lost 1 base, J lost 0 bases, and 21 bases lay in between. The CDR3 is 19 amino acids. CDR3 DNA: TGTGCCAGCAGCTTAGTCAAAGGGGCAGGCGTTGTCATGAACACTGAAGCTTTCTTT. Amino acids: CASSLVKGAGVVMNTEAFF.

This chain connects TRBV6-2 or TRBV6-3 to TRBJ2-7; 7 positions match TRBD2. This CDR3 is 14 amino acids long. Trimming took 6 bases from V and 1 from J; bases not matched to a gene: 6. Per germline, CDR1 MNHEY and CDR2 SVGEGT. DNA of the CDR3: TGTGCCAGCAGATTGGACGGGAGGTCCTACGAGCAGTACTTC. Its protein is CASRLDGRSYEQYF.

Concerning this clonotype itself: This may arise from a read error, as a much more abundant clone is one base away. This CDR3 is CASRVLSTQYF. CDR3 nucleotides: TGTGCCAGCAGGGTACTGAGCACTCAGTACTTC. The chain is built from TRBV12-3 or TRBV12-4 and TRBJ2-4; D is ambiguous. This CDR3 has 11 amino acids. V lost 6 bases to trimming and J lost 12 bases, with 12 bases between them.

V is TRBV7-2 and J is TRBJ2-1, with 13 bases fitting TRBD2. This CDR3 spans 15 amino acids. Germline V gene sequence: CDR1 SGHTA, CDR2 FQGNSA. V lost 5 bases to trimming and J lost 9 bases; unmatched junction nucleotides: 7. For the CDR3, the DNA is TGTGCCAGCAGCCGAGGACTAGCGGGAGTCCCTGAGCAGTTCTTC. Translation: CASSRGLAGVPEQFF.

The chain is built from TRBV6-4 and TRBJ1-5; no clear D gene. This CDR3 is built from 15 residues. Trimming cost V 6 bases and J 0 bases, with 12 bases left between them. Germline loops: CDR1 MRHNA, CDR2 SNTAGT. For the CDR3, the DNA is TGTGCCAGCAGACTTACAAGTTATAGCAATCAGCCCCAGCATTTT. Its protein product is CASRLTSYSNQPQHF.

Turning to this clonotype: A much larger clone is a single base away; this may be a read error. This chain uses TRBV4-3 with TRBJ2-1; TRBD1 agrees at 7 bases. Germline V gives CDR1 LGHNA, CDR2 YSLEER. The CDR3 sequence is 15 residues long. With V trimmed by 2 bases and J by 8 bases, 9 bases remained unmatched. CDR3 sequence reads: CASSQSGDSFDEQFF. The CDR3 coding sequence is TGCGCCAGCAGCCAATCAGGGGACAGTTTCGATGAGCAGTTCTTC.

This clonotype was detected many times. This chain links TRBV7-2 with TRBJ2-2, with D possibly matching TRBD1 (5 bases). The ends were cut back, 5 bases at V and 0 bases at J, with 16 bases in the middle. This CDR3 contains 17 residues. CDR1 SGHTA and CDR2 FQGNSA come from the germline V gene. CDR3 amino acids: CASSTPKTDSNTGELFF. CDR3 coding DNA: TGTGCCAGCAGCACCCCCAAGACAGACTCGAACACCGGGGAGCTGTTTTTT.

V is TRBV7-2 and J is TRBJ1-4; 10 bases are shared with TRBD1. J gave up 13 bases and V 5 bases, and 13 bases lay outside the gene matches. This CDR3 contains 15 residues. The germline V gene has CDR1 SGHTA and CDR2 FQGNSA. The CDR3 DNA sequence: TGTGCCAGCAGCCTAGACAGGGGGCGGGGAGGAAGACTGTTTTTT. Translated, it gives CASSLDRGRGGRLFF.

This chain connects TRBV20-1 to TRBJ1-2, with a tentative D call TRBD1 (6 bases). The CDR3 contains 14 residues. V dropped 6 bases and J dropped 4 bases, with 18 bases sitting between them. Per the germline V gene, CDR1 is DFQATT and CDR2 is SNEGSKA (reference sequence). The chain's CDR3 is CSAEPQGSGYGYTF. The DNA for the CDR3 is TGCAGTGCGGAACCACAGGGTTCCGGCTATGGCTACACCTTC.

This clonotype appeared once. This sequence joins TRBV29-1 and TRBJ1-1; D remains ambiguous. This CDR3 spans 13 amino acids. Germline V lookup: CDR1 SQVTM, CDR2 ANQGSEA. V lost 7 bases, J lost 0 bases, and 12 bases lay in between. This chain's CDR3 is CSGSRRMNTEAFF. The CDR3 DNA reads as TGCAGCGGCAGCAGACGGATGAACACTGAAGCTTTCTTT.

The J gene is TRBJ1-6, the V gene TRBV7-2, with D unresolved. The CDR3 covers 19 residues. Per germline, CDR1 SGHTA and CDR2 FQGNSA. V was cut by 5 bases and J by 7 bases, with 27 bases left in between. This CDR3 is CASSPSGGVTIRANSPLHF. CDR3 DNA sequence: TGTGCCAGCAGCCCCTCCGGTGGGGTGACGATAAGGGCGAATTCACCCCTCCACTTT.

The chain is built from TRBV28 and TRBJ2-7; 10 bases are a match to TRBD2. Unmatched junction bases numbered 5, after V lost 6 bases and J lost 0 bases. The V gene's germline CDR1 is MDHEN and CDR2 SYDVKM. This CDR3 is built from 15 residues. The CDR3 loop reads CASRPGLATSYEQYF. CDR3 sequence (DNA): TGTGCCAGCAGGCCGGGACTAGCGACCTCCTACGAGCAGTACTTC.

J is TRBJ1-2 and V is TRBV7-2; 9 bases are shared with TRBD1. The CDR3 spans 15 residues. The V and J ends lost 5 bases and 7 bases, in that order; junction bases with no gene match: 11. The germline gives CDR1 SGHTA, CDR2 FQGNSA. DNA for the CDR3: TGTGCCAGCAGCCCAAACAGGGGGCGCGGTCCTGGCTACACCTTC. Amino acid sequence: CASSPNRGRGPGYTF.

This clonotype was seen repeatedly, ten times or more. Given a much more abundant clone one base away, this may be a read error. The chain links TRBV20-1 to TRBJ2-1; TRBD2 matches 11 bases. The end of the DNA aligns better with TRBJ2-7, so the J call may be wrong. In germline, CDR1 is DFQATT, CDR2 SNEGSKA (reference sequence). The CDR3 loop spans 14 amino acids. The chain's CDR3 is CSYSGTSGHNEQYF. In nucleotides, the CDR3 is TGCAGTTACTCCGGGACTAGCGGACACAATGAGCAGTACTTC.

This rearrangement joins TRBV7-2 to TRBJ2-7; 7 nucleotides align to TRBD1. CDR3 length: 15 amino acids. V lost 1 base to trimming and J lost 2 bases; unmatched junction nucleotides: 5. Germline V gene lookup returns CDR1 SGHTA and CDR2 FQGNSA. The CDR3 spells CASSLGKGAPYEQYF. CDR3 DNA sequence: TGTGCCAGCAGCTTAGGCAAGGGGGCCCCCTACGAGCAGTACTTC.

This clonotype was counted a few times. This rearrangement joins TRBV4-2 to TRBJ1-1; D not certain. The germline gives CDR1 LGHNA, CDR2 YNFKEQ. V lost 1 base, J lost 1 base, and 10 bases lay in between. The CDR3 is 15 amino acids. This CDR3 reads CASSQGSGANTEAFF. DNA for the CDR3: TGTGCCAGCAGCCAAGGGTCTGGAGCGAACACTGAAGCTTTCTTT.

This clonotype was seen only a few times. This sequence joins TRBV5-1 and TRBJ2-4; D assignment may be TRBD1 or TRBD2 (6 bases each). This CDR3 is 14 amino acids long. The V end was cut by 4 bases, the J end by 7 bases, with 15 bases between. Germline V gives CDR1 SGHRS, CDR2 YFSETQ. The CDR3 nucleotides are TGCGCCAGCAGCCCCCCGAGGGGGGATAACATTCAGTACTTC. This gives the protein CASSPPRGDNIQYF.

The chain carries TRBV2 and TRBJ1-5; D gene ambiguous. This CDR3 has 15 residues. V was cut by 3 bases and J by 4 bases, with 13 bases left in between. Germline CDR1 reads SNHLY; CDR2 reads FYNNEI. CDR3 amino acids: CASSDEGGTNQPQHF. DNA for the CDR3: TGTGCCAGCAGTGATGAGGGAGGTACTAATCAGCCCCAGCATTTT.

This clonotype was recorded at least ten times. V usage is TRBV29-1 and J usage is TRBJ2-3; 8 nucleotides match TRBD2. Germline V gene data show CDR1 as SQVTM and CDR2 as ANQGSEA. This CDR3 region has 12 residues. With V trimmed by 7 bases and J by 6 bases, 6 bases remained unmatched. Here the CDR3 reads CSADSGTDTQYF. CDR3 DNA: TGCAGCGCTGATAGCGGGACGGATACGCAGTATTTT.

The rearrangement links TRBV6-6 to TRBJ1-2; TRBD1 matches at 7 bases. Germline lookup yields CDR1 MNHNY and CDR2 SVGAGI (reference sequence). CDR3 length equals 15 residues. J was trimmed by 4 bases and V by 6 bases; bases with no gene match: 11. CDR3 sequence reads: CASSKPGTDFYGYTF. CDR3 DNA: TGTGCCAGCAGCAAGCCCGGGACAGACTTCTATGGCTACACCTTC.

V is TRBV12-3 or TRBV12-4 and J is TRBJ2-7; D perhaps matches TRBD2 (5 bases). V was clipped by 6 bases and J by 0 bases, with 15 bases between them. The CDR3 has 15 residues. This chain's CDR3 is CASSPTDGSSYEQYF. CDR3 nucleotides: TGTGCCAGCAGCCCCACAGATGGGAGCTCCTACGAGCAGTACTTC.

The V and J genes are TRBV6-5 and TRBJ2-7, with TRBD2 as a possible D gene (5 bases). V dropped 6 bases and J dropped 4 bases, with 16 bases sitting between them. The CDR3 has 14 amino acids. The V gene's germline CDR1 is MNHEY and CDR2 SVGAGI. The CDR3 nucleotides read TGTGCCAGCAGCCGAACCCCGACGGGATACGAGCAGTACTTC. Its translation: CASSRTPTGYEQYF.

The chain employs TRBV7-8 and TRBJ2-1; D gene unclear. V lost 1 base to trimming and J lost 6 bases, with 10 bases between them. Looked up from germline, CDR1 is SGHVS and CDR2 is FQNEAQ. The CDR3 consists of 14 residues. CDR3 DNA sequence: TGTGCCAGCAGCTTAGGAGGAGACTCCAATGAGCAGTTCTTC. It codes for CASSLGGDSNEQFF.

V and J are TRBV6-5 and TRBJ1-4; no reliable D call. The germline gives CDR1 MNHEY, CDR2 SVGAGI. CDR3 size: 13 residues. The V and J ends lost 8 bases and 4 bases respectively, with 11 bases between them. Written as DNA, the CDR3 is TGTGCCAGCGGGTTTACGGTTAATGAAAAACTGTTTTTT. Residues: CASGFTVNEKLFF.

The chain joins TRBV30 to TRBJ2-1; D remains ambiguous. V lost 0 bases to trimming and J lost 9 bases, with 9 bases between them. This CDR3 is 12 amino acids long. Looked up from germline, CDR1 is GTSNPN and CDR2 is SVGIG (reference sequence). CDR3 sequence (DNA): TGTGCCTGGAGTGTACGCGGACCTGAGCAGTTCTTC. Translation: CAWSVRGPEQFF.

For the CDR3, the DNA is TGCAGTGCTAGGAGACATAACCTCTACAATGAGCAGTACTTC. This gives the protein CSARRHNLYNEQYF. The chain combines TRBV20-1 with TRBJ2-7; no clear D. Germline V gene sequence: CDR1 DFQATT, CDR2 SNEGSKA (reference sequence). The CDR3 runs to 14 residues. V lost 3 bases to trimming and J lost 7 bases, with 19 bases between them.

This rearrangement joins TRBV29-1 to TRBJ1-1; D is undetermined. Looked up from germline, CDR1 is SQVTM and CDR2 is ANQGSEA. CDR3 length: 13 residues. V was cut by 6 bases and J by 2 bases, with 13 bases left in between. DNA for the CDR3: TGCAGCGTGGTGGTCGGCCCAAACACTGAAGCTTTCTTT. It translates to CSVVVGPNTEAFF.

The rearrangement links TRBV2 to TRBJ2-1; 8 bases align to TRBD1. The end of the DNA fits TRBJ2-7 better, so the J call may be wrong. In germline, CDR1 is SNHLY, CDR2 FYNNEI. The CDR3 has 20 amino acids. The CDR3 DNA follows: TGTGCCAGCAGTGAACGTGCAGGGGGCTCCTTCGACCCCTCTTACAATGAGCAGTACTTC. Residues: CASSERAGGSFDPSYNEQYF.

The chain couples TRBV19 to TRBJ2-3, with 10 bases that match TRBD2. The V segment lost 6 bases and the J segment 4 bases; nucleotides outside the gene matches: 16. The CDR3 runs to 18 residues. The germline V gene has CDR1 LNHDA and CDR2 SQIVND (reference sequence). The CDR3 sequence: CASRRTSGINDRADTQYF. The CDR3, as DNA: TGTGCCAGTAGGCGAACTAGCGGGATAAACGACCGAGCAGATACGCAGTATTTT.